These 10 T cell receptor beta chains were sequenced from one sample in a study of T-cell reconstitution after alpha-beta-depleted transplantation in children. The TCRbeta library incorporated unique molecular identifiers. A single record per CDR3 protein comes from TCRdb applying MiXCR to the PCR reads. The table includes 500,000 to 650,000 distinct CDR3 sequences, 9.5% to 12% detected once. Material: PBMCs, mostly from graft donor cells, obtained 180 days after TCRalphabeta/CD19-depleted stem cell transplant. These receptors originate from a female patient aged 2-10 years who had a stem cell transplant for aplastic anemia, so the T cells may come from the graft donor.

The rearrangement uses TRBV15 and TRBJ2-5, with 7 bases lining up with TRBD1. The CDR3 sequence is 15 residues long. Germline loops: CDR1 LNHNV, CDR2 YYDKDF (reference sequence). V was clipped by 3 bases and J by 2 bases; unmatched bases: 6. CDR3 in amino acids: CATSRLGQAQETQYF. Written as DNA, the CDR3 is TGTGCCACCAGCAGGCTAGGACAGGCACAAGAGACCCAGTACTTC.

This rearrangement joins TRBV25-1 to TRBJ1-4; D uncertain. Trimming took 3 bases from V and 0 from J, leaving 8 bases between them. The CDR3 covers 15 residues. CDR1 is MGHDK and CDR2 is SYGVNS in the germline V gene. The DNA for the CDR3 is TGTGCCAGCAGTGATGAGCGGGCAACTAATGAAAAACTGTTTTTT. This codes for CASSDERATNEKLFF.

The chain is built from TRBV3-1 and TRBJ2-2; 14 bases fit TRBD2. Germline CDR1 is LGHDT and CDR2 is YNNKEL (reference sequence). This CDR3 region has 16 residues. J was trimmed by 6 bases and V by 3 bases; bases with no gene match: 3. DNA for the CDR3: TGTGCCAGCAGCCACGGGACTAGCGGGAGTGCCGGGGAGCTGTTTTTT. It encodes CASSHGTSGSAGELFF. The full variable domain, its missing parts supplied by reference TRBV3-1 and TRBJ2-2, is DTAVSQTPKYLVTQMGNDKSIKCEQNLGHDTMYWYKQDSKKFLKIMFSYNNKELIINETVPNRFSPKSPDKAHLNLHINSLELGDSAVYFCASSHGTSGSAGELFFGEGSRLTVL.

This clonotype has just a few counts. The chain couples TRBV12-3 or TRBV12-4 to TRBJ2-1; a weak D match, TRBD1 (5 bases). The CDR3 has 12 residues. V lost 3 bases and J 15 bases, leaving 15 bases between the germline ends. This chain's CDR3 is CASSFMVTGRFF. The CDR3 nucleotides read TGTGCCAGCAGTTTTATGGTTACAGGCCGGTTCTTC.

The chain has TRBV10-1 and TRBJ2-3; D call uncertain. CDR3 length equals 14 residues. V was shortened by 3 bases and J by 2 bases, with 9 bases between the two germline ends. Germline V gene data show CDR1 as WNHNN and CDR2 as SYGVQD (reference sequence). CDR3 loop: CASSDPRTTDTQYF. The CDR3 DNA reads TGCGCCAGCAGTGACCCCAGAACCACAGATACGCAGTATTTT.

With regard to this clonotype: Because it lacks the conserved phenylalanine or tryptophan at the end, this CDR3 is likely a read error. J is TRBJ2-5 and V is TRBV4-2; 12 bases are a match to TRBD2. Trimming at V came to 4 bases and at J to 3 bases, leaving 9 bases not matched to a gene. The CDR3 is 17 amino acids. Germline V gene lookup returns CDR1 LGHNA and CDR2 YNFKEQ. CDR3 sequence: CASSPGRLAGGKETQYI. CDR3 sequence (DNA): TGTGCCAGCAGCCCTGGTCGGCTAGCGGGAGGGAAAGAGACCCAGTACATC.

This chain links TRBV20-1 with TRBJ1-2; no clear D. With 1 base removed from V and 4 bases from J, the gap between germline ends came to 19 bases. This CDR3 comprises 16 residues. The germline gives CDR1 DFQATT, CDR2 SNEGSKA (reference sequence). Here the CDR3 DNA reads TGCAGTGCTAGAGGCCTCCGGGCCCCTGAGGGCTATGGCTACACCTTC. Translating gives CSARGLRAPEGYGYTF.

This clonotype has just a few counts. The V and J genes are TRBV11-1 and TRBJ2-5; D gene ambiguous. The V and J ends lost 2 bases and 5 bases respectively, with 9 bases between them. Germline CDR1 is SGHAT and CDR2 is FQDESV (reference sequence). The CDR3 spans 13 residues. The CDR3, as DNA: TGTGCCAGCAGCTTACCCTCGCGGGAGACCCAGTACTTC. This gives the protein CASSLPSRETQYF.

The genes are TRBV2 and TRBJ2-5, with D hard to call. V was cut by 6 bases and J by 5 bases, with 7 bases left in between. The germline CDR1 and CDR2 sequences are SNHLY and FYNNEI. The CDR3 is 11 amino acids. The CDR3 loop is CASRAFETQYF. The CDR3 region has the DNA TGTGCCAGCAGGGCTTTTGAGACCCAGTACTTC.

This clonotype was counted only a few times. This chain connects TRBV4-3 to TRBJ1-2; D is unresolved. Per the germline V gene, CDR1 is LGHNA and CDR2 is YSLEER. CDR3 length: 14 residues. The V end was cut by 0 bases, the J end by 4 bases, with 9 bases between. DNA of the CDR3: TGCGCCAGCAGCCAAGATGAGAGGGTCTATGGCTACACCTTC. This sequence encodes CASSQDERVYGYTF.